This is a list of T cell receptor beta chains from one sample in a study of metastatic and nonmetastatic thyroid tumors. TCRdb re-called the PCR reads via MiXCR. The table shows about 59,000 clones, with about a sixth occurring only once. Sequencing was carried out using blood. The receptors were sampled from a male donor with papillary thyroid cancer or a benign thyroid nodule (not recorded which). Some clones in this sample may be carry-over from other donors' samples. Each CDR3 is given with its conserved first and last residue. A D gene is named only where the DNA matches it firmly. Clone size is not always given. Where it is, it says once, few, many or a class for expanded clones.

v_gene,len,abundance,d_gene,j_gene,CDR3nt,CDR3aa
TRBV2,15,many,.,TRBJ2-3,TGTGCCAGCAGTGAATTGCCGTCTACATCAGATACGCAGTATTTT,CASSELPSTSDTQYF
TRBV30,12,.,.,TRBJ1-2,TGTGCCTGTAGTATTGGGGGGTCATGCTACACCTTC,CACSIGGSCYTF
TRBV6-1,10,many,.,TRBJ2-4,TGTGCCAGCAGCCACAACATTCAGTACTTC,CASSHNIQYF
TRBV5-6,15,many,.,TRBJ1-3,TGTGCCAGCAGCTATCAGGGGAATTCCGGAAACACCATATATTTT,CASSYQGNSGNTIYF
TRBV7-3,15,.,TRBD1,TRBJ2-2,TGTGCCAGCAGCTTAAAGCCAGGGGGTACCGGAGAGCTGTTTTTT,CASSLKPGGTGELFF
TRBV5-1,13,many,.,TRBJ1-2,TGCGCCAGCAGCGAACAGGGCGACTATGGCTACACCTTC,CASSEQGDYGYTF
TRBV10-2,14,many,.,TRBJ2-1,TGCGCCAGCAGTGCTTGGACGTTAAACAATGAGCAGTTCTTC,CASSAWTLNNEQFF
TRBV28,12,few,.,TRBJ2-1,TGTGCCAGCAGTAACACAGGGCGTGATGGGTTCTTC,CASSNTGRDGFF
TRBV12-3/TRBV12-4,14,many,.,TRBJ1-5,TGTGCCAGCAGTTTTGGGGCGGGGAATCAGCCCCAGCATTTT,CASSFGAGNQPQHF
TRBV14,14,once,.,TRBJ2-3,TGTGCCAGCAGCCAAGAGAGGCCCACATATACTCAGTATTTT,CASSQERPTYTQYF
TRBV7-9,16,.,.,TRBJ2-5,TGTGCCAGCACCCTGACGGCAGGGGGGTCCCAAGAGACCCAGTACTTC,CASTLTAGGSQETQYF
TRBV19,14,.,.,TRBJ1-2,TGTGCCATCCGGAAGACACGGGACCACTATGGCTACACCTTC,CAIRKTRDHYGYTF
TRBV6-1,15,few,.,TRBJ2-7,TGTGCCAGCAGTTCCGGACTTTTTAGCTCCTACAAGCAGTACTTC,CASSSGLFSSYKQYF
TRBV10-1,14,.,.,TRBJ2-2,TGCGCCAGCAGTGAGTCAGTAAAAACCGGGGAGATGTTTTTT,CASSESVKTGEMFF
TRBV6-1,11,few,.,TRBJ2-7,TGTGCCAGCAGCCCCTCGGACGAGCAGTACTTC,CASSPSDEQYF
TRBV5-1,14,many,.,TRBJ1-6,TGCGCCAGCAGCTTGCAGGGCCGGAATTCACCCCTCCACTTT,CASSLQGRNSPLHF
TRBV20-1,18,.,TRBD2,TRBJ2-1,TGCAGTGCTAGAGCCCCTAGCGGGATGGTAAAGGTCAACAATGAGCAGTTCTTC,CSARAPSGMVKVNNEQFF
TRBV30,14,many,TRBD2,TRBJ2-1,TGTGCCTCCAGACTAGCCCACTCCTACAATGAGCAGTTCTTC,CASRLAHSYNEQFF
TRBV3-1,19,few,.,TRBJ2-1,TGTGCCAGCAGCCAAGATCGAGCGAGGATGGTGCGACTAGACAATGAGCAGTTCTTC,CASSQDRARMVRLDNEQFF
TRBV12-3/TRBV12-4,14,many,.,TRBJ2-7,TGTGCCAGCAGTTTAGCTCCCAACCCTGGAGAGCAGTACTTC,CASSLAPNPGEQYF
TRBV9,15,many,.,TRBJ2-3,TGTGCCAGCAGCACCGCGGGGGCCGGCACAGATACGCAGTATTTT,CASSTAGAGTDTQYF
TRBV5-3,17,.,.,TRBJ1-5,TGTGCCAGTACATTTGCTCCGTCGACAGGTGGAAATCAGCCCCAGCATTTT,CASTFAPSTGGNQPQHF
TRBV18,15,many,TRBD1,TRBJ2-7,TGTGCCAGCTCACCCGGTGGACAGGGGTCCTACGAGCAGTACTTC,CASSPGGQGSYEQYF
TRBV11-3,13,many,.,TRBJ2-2,TGTGCCAGCAGCTTCGCTAGGACCGGGGAGCTGTTTTTT,CASSFARTGELFF
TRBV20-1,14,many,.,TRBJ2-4,TGCAGTGCTAGAGGGTCCGGGGTCAAAAACATTCAGTACTTC,CSARGSGVKNIQYF
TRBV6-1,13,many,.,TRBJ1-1,TGTGCCAGCACCGTGGACAGGAACACTGAAGCTTTCTTT,CASTVDRNTEAFF
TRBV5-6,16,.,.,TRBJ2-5,TGTGCCAGCAGCTGGCCCGGGGGCGGGAGTGAAAAGACCCAGTACTTC,CASSWPGGGSEKTQYF
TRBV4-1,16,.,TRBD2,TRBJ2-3,TGCGCCAGCAGCCAACCGTATAGCGGGTTGGCAGATACGCAGTATTTT,CASSQPYSGLADTQYF
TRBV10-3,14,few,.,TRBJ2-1,TGTGCCATCATTGAGACCCGGGACTGCAATGAGCAGTTCTTC,CAIIETRDCNEQFF
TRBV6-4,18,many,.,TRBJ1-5,TGTGCCACCCGACTTCAGGGGAGCCCTCTTGCGAGCAATCAGCCCCAGCATTTT,CATRLQGSPLASNQPQHF
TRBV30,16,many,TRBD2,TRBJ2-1,TGTGCCTGGAGTGTAGGGTCCAGCGGGAGAGGCAATGAGCAGTTCTTC,CAWSVGSSGRGNEQFF
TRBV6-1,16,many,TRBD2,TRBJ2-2,TGTGCCAGCCGCAATCTCGGGACTACCCAGACCGGGGAGCTGTTTTTT,CASRNLGTTQTGELFF
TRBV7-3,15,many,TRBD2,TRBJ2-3,TGTGCCAGCAGTAGCCTAGCGGGGGACACAGATACGCAGTATTTT,CASSSLAGDTDTQYF
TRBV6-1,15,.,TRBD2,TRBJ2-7,TGTGCCAGCAGCCCTCTAGCGGGGGGTAGCTACGAGCAGTACTTC,CASSPLAGGSYEQYF
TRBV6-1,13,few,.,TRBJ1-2,TGTGCCAGTTTCAAACAGAGAGGCTATGGCTACACCTTC,CASFKQRGYGYTF
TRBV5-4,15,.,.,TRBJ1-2,TGTGCCAGCAGCTTCCAAGGCGGAGCTAACTATGGCTACACCTTC,CASSFQGGANYGYTF
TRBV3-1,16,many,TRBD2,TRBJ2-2,TGTGCCAGCAGTGAACACGCGGGGGGGCGGTACGGGGAGCTGTTTTTT,CASSEHAGGRYGELFF
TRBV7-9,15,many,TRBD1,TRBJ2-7,TGTGCCAGCACCCACCGACAGGGGTCTTCCTACGAGCAGTACTTC,CASTHRQGSSYEQYF
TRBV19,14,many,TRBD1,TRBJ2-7,TGTGCCAGTAGTAATTTGGGACAGGGAAAAGAGCAGTACTTC,CASSNLGQGKEQYF
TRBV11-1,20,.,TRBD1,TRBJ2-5,TGTGCCAGCAGCTCGAACAGGGGAGAAGCCTACGCTACCTTCCAAGAGACCCAGTACTTC,CASSSNRGEAYATFQETQYF
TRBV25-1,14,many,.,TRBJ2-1,TGTGCCAGCAGTTTATCCGGGGCCTGGAATGAGCAGTTCTTC,CASSLSGAWNEQFF
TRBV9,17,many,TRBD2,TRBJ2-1,TGTGCCAGCAGCGTAGACGGACTAGCGTCCTCCTACAATGAGCAGTTCTTC,CASSVDGLASSYNEQFF
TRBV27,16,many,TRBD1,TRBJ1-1,TGTGCCAGCAGTGGGACAGGTGGAGGTTGGGCCACTGAAGCTTTCTTT,CASSGTGGGWATEAFF
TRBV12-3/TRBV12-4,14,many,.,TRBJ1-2,TGTGCCAGCAGTTTGTGGACAACGGAACATGGCTACACCTTC,CASSLWTTEHGYTF
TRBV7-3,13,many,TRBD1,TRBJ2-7,TGTGCCAGCAGCCCAGGGGACAGATACGAGCAGTACTTC,CASSPGDRYEQYF
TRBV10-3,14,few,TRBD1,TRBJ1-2,TGTGCCATCACTTACGGGACAGTTAAATATGGCTACACCTTC,CAITYGTVKYGYTF
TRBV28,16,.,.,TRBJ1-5,TGTGCCAGCAGAGAGGACGGGTTCAATAGCAATCAGCCCCAGCATTTT,CASREDGFNSNQPQHF